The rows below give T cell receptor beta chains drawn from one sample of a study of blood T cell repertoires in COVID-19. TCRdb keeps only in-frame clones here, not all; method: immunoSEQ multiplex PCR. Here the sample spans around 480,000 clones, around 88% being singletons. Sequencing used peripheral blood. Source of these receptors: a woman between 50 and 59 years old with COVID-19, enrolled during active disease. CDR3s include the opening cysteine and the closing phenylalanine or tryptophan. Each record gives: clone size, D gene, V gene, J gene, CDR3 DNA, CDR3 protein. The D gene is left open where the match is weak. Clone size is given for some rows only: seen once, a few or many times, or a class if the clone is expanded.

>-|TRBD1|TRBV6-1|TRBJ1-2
TGTGCCAGCATATCCGGGACAGGGGGCTTGTATGGCTACACCTTC
CASISGTGGLYGYTF
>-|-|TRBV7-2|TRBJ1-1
TGTGCCAGCAGCGCAAGACAGACGAACACTGAAGCTTTCTTT
CASSARQTNTEAFF
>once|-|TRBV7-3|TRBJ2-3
TGTGCCAGCAGCCCAAGGGGGGGGCCCACAGATACGCAGTATTTT
CASSPRGGPTDTQYF
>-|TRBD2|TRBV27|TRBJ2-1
TGTGCCAGCAGTGGAGAGCGGGGGGGCCGCGACAATGAGCAGTTCTTC
CASSGERGGRDNEQFF
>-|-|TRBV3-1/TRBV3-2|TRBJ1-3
TGTGCCAGCAGCCAAGGGGGCTTCGGAAACACCATATATTTT
CASSQGGFGNTIYF
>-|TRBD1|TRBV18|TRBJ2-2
TGTGCCAGCTCACCGGAGGCCGACAGGGAAACCGGGGAGCTGTTTTTT
CASSPEADRETGELFF
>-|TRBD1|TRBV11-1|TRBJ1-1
TGTGCCAGCAGCCAGATCAGGGGGAGCATCGCTGAAGCTTTCTTT
CASSQIRGSIAEAFF
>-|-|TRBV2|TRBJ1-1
TGTGCCAGCAGTGGGGGCGGGGTGAGAGGGACTGAAGCTTTCTTT
CASSGGGVRGTEAFF
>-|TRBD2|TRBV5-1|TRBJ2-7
TGCGCCAGCAGCTCAGCTGAGTGGGGGGGGTCCTACGAGCAGTACTTC
CASSSAEWGGSYEQYF
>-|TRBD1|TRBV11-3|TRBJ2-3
TGTGCCAGCAGTAACAGGGGTACAGATACGCAGTATTTT
CASSNRGTDTQYF
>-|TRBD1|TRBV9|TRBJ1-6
TGTGCCAGCAGCGTAGCAGAGGGGGCGGGATCACCCCTCCACTTT
CASSVAEGAGSPLHF
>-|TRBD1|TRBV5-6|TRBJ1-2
TGTGCCAGCAGCTTGGGACAGGGGATGGGGGCCTATGGCTACACCTTC
CASSLGQGMGAYGYTF
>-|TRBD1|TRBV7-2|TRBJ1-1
TGTGCCAGCAGCTTATTACAGGGGTTCTACACTGAAGCTTTCTTT
CASSLLQGFYTEAFF
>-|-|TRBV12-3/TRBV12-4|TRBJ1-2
TGTGCCAGCAGTTTACCTACGGTCTATGGCTACACCTTC
CASSLPTVYGYTF
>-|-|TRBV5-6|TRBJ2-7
TGTGCCAGCAGCTTCGCGGGCGGGGCCCAGAACTACGAGCAGTACTTC
CASSFAGGAQNYEQYF
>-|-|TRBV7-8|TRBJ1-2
TGTGCCAGCAGCTTAGCGCGGAGTCGAGATAACTATGGCTACACCTTC
CASSLARSRDNYGYTF
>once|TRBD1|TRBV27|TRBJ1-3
TGTGCCAGCAGTCCCAACAGGGGGTTCGTAGACACCATATATTTT
CASSPNRGFVDTIYF
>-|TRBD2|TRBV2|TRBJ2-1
TGTGCCAGCAGTGAATCCCAGCGGGGGGAGCAGTTCTTC
CASSESQRGEQFF
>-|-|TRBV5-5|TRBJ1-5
TGTGCCAGCAGCTTTAACTGGGGGGGAGATCAGCCCCAGCATTTT
CASSFNWGGDQPQHF
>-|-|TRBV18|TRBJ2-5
TGTGCCAGCTCACCACCCGCCGAGGCAGAGACCCAGTACTTC
CASSPPAEAETQYF
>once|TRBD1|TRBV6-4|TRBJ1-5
TGTGCCAGCATTCTCGGGACAGGGGGCAAAACCTATAATCAGCCCCAGCATTTT
CASILGTGGKTYNQPQHF
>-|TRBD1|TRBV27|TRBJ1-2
TGTGCCAGCAGTTTATGGGGACAGGGGGCAACCTATGGCTACACCTTC
CASSLWGQGATYGYTF
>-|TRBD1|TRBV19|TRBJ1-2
TGTGCCAGTAGTTTCTGGACAGGGGGACAGTATGGCTACACCTTC
CASSFWTGGQYGYTF
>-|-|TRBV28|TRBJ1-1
TGTGCCAGCAGCCAACGGTTGGCTGAAGCTTTCTTT
CASSQRLAEAFF
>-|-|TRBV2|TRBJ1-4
TGTGCCAGTTTACCTCTTGTAGGGGCCGTGGATGAAAAACTGTTTTTT
CASLPLVGAVDEKLFF
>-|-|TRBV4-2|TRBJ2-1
TGTGCCAGCAGCGCGATTGACAATGAGCAGTTCTTC
CASSAIDNEQFF
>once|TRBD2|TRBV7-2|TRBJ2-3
TGTGCCAGCAGCCCCCAAGCGGGGGACACAGATACGCAGTATTTT
CASSPQAGDTDTQYF
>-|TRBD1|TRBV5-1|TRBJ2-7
TGCGCCAGCAGCTCCATACAGGGGGTGAATGACGAGCAGTACTTC
CASSSIQGVNDEQYF
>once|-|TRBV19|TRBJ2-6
TGTGCCAGTACCATCTGGGACAGGGCCAACGTCCTGACTTTC
CASTIWDRANVLTF
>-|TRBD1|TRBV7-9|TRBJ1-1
TGTGCCAGCAGCTTGTTGGGGACAGATTTCATGAACACTGAAGCTTTCTTT
CASSLLGTDFMNTEAFF
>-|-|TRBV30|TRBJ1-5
TGTGCCTGGAGTGTAGGGGGGGCGGGTCAGCCCCAGCATTTT
CAWSVGGAGQPQHF
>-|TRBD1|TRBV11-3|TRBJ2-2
TGTGCCAGCAGCTTATATGGGACAGGGGTATCCGGGGAGCTGTTTTTT
CASSLYGTGVSGELFF
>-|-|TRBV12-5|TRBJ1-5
TGTGCTAGTGGTTTGGTATCGGTAAACCCACCCATAGATAATCAGCCCCAGCATTTT
CASGLVSVNPPIDNQPQHF
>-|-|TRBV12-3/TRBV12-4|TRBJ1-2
TGTGCCAGCAGTTTGAACAGAGCCTATGGCTACACCTTC
CASSLNRAYGYTF
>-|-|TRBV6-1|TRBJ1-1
TGTGCCAGCAGTGCAGGGGCCACAGACAACTTGGACACTGAAGCTTTCTTT
CASSAGATDNLDTEAFF
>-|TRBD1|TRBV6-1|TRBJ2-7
TGTGCCAGCAGTGAGGGACAGGGGAGCTCCTACGAGCAGTACTTC
CASSEGQGSSYEQYF